This T cell receptor beta chain was found in a study of blood T cell repertoires in COVID-19. Under the authors' procedure: Amplification with reference gene primers provided the estimates of nucleated cell counts. Clones were read by immunoSEQ multiplex PCR, and TCRdb kept only the in-frame ones, dropping some. The V and J calls and the clone size are those of that table, but D and trimming were determined from the DNA. This table has some 350,000 clones, 87% appearing once. Germline trimming cut 2 bases from V and 2 bases from J; bases unmatched to any gene: 2. This CDR3 is built from 15 residues. Germline CDR1 is SEHNR and CDR2 is FQNEAQ (reference sequence).

The chain recombines TRBV7-9 with TRBJ2-2; 7 bases fit TRBD2. The TCR originated in a woman in her 50s with COVID-19, enrolled during active disease. Sequenced input: peripheral blood. CDR3 in amino acids: CASSLRGVNTGELFF. The CDR3 region has the DNA TGTGCCAGCAGCTTACGGGGGGTCAACACCGGGGAGCTGTTTTTT.